This entry is about one TCR beta chain. The sample originates from a study of blood T cell repertoires in COVID-19. The germline V and J ends were trimmed by 2 bases and 4 bases, with 18 bases remaining between them. This CDR3 region has 16 residues. CDR1 SGHRS and CDR2 YFSETQ come from the germline V gene. The study assigned cohorts using participant-reported clinical history. The method was immunoSEQ multiplex PCR; TCRdb's version includes in-frame clones alone and lacks a portion of them. The sample lists some 200,000 clones; roughly 90% were seen once. The V call is TRBV5-1, the J call TRBJ1-1; unclear D gene. This TCR was recovered from a woman between 18 and 29 years old who had recovered from COVID-19. The sequenced material came from PBMCs or T cells enriched from blood (not recorded which). As DNA, the CDR3 is TGCGCCAGCAGCTTAGACGGCCGGCGGGAGGGCACTGAAGCTTTCTTT. Protein: CASSLDGRREGTEAFF.